This T cell receptor (beta chain) was sequenced for a study of cytomegalovirus exposure and HLA in healthy donors. Findings and limits, study-wide: Prediction of most subjects' HLA-A and HLA-B alleles by TCR beta sequences was reportedly accurate. What a later analysis reportedly showed was that an Asian-associated ancestry cluster had fewer N-insertions than the 666-donor mean.

Every donor was a healthy person donating bone marrow. Trimming pared 5 bases from V and 4 bases from J, leaving 11 bases between. The CDR3 is 13 amino acids. CDR1 is LNHDA, CDR2 SQIVND, per germline (reference sequence). A few counts support this clone. Its antigen is unknown. It was with 60 Vbeta and 13 Jbeta primers that the PCR ran. The protocol was immunoSEQ multiplex PCR, while the TCRdb copy is restricted to in-frame clones and leaves out a portion. In the table there are 120,000 or so clones, 50% to 75% of which are singletons. The sequenced sample was PBMCs. This sequence joins TRBV19 and TRBJ1-1; D may be TRBD1 (6 bases). This receptor was obtained from a woman aged 40 to 50 in good health and CMV-seropositive. As DNA, the CDR3 is TGTGCCAGTAGTGAGGGAGGGGGCACTGAAGCTTTCTTT. Translation gives CASSEGGGTEAFF. The entire variable domain, with the rest obtained from reference TRBV19 and TRBJ1-1, is as follows: DGGITQSPKYLFRKEGQNVTLSCEQNLNHDAMYWYRQDPGQGLRLIYYSQIVNDFQKGDIAEGYSVSREKKESFPLTVTSAQKNPTAFYLCASSEGGGTEAFFGQGTRLTVV.